Listed here are 22 T cell receptor beta chains from one sample, sequenced in a study of vaccination effects on CD4 cells after COVID-19. These TCRs are of unknown antigen specificity. Isolating CD4+ T cells followed 9 to 10 days of culture. Only in-frame clones appear in the TCRdb table, and some are missing; sequencing was by immunoSEQ multiplex PCR. Of 45,000 to 75,000 clones in the sample, roughly 80% were seen once. The sample in question was CD4+ T cells from PBMCs cultured without peptide, obtained before COVID-19 vaccination. The receptor set was obtained from a human donor who received a COVID-19 vaccine.

The V gene is TRBV9, the J gene TRBJ1-2; D is perhaps TRBD1 (5 bases). The V and J ends lost 1 base and 0 bases respectively, with 10 bases between them. CDR1 and CDR2 from the germline V gene are SGDLS and YYNGEE. CDR3 length: 15 amino acids. CDR3 sequence reads: CASSVWGRANYGYTF. Here the CDR3 DNA reads TGTGCCAGCAGCGTATGGGGCAGAGCTAACTATGGCTACACCTTC.

This clone has just one count. The chain employs TRBV19 and TRBJ2-4; D is possibly TRBD1 (5 bases). Per the germline V gene, CDR1 is LNHDA and CDR2 is SQIVND (reference sequence). Trimming took 3 bases from V and 5 from J, leaving 26 bases between them. The CDR3 has 19 residues. The CDR3 reads CASSIRFRTSNPAQNIQYF. DNA for the CDR3: TGTGCCAGTAGTATTAGGTTTCGGACATCAAACCCGGCCCAAAACATTCAGTACTTC.

For this clone: At one boundary the junction diverges from the germline segment, which might be a read error. The rearrangement uses TRBV18 and TRBJ2-1, with D hard to call. This CDR3 region has 15 residues. Germline V gene sequence: CDR1 KGHSH, CDR2 LQKENI. DNA for the CDR3: TGTGCCAGCTCGCCACTACATAGCTCCTACAATGAGCAGTTCTTC. It translates to CASSPLHSSYNEQFF.

Details on this clone: The limits of the CDR3 on the DNA are not certain, so only TCRdb's listed CDR3 is given. This sequence joins TRBV28 and TRBJ1-6. Germline V lookup: CDR1 MDHEN, CDR2 SYDVKM. The CDR3 has 15 residues if both end residues are counted. This CDR3 is CASSFGPGVREDLHF.

This clone has just one count. The chain links TRBV7-3 to TRBJ2-5; D is ambiguous. V lost 5 bases, J lost 3 bases, and 13 bases lay in between. CDR1 is SGHTA, CDR2 FQGTGA, per germline. The CDR3 loop spans 14 amino acids. CDR3 residues: CASSPSYTEETQYF. In DNA, the CDR3 is TGTGCCAGCAGCCCTTCGTATACTGAAGAGACCCAGTACTTC.

The CDR3 sequence is CAGPSKNTEAFF. In DNA form, the CDR3 reads TGTGCCGGGCCTTCAAAGAACACTGAAGCTTTCTTT. V gene TRBV11-3 combines with J gene TRBJ1-1, with D hard to call. This CDR3 is built from 12 residues. From germline, CDR1 is SGHNT and CDR2 YENEEA. V was trimmed by 11 bases and J by 1 base, leaving 11 bases between them.

The J gene is TRBJ1-2, the V gene TRBV6-4; 10 bases align to TRBD1. This CDR3 region has 14 residues. Germline V gene data show CDR1 as MRHNA and CDR2 as SNTAGT. Germline trimming cut 1 base from V and 7 bases from J; bases unmatched to any gene: 3. The CDR3 region has the DNA TGTGCCAGCAGTGACTGGAGGACAGGGGGTGGCTACACCTTC. Its translation: CASSDWRTGGGYTF.

Written as DNA, the CDR3 is TGTGCCAGCAGTCCGCGACAGGGACGGTCACCCCTCCACTTT. Residues: CASSPRQGRSPLHF. V is TRBV28 and J is TRBJ1-6; 7 nucleotides align to TRBD1. Germline CDR1 and CDR2: MDHEN and SYDVKM. This CDR3 is 14 amino acids long. Trimming removed 5 bases from V and 10 bases from J; junction bases left unmatched: 8.

The CDR3 DNA reads TGTGCCAGCAGTCAACAGGGGAGGAACACCGGGGAGCTGTTTTTT. This encodes CASSQQGRNTGELFF. The V gene is TRBV2, the J gene TRBJ2-2, with 7 bases aligning to TRBD1. After removal of 5 bases from V and 1 base from J, the junction contained 4 bases not matched to a gene. Germline CDR1 and CDR2: SNHLY and FYNNEI. The CDR3 loop spans 15 amino acids.

The rearrangement links TRBV6-2 or TRBV6-3 to TRBJ2-7, with a weak D call TRBD1 (6 bases). The CDR3 extends over 14 amino acids. V lost 0 bases and J 4 bases, leaving 10 bases between the germline ends. Germline CDR1 MNHEY, CDR2 SVGEGT. CDR3 bases: TGTGCCAGCAGTTACTCACAGGGATCGTACGAGCAGTACGTC. This sequence encodes CASSYSQGSYEQYV.

The count of this clone is one. The gene calls are TRBV5-4 and TRBJ1-1; tentative D call: TRBD1 (5 bases). Deletions cut 0 bases from V and 0 bases from J, with 9 bases between. Germline CDR1 and CDR2: SGHNT and YYREEE (reference sequence). CDR3 length: 15 amino acids. The CDR3 spells CASSLDRPMNTEAFF. CDR3 sequence (DNA): TGTGCCAGCAGCTTGGACAGGCCCATGAACACTGAAGCTTTCTTT. Drawing the rest from reference TRBV5-4 and TRBJ1-1, the complete variable domain is ETGVTQSPTHLIKTRGQQVTLRCSSQSGHNTVSWYQQALGQGPQFIFQYYREEENGRGNFPPRFSGLQFPNYSSELNVNALELDDSALYLCASSLDRPMNTEAFFGQGTRLTVV.

V gene TRBV7-9 combines with J gene TRBJ2-1; 7 bases are a match to TRBD2. Germline values: CDR1 SEHNR, CDR2 FQNEAQ (reference sequence). V shed 4 bases and J 1 base; nucleotides not matched to a gene: 7. There are 16 residues in the CDR3. The CDR3 sequence: CASSSQTSSSYNEQFF. In nucleotides, the CDR3 is TGTGCCAGCAGCTCCCAGACTAGCTCTTCCTACAATGAGCAGTTCTTC.

The chain couples TRBV7-2 to TRBJ1-6; no firm D call. The germline gives CDR1 SGHTA, CDR2 FQGNSA. V gave up 5 bases and J gave up 5 bases, with 7 bases separating them. CDR3 length equals 13 residues. The CDR3 DNA reads TGTGCCAGCAGCCTTACAAATAATTCACCCCTCCACTTT. Its translation is CASSLTNNSPLHF.

Only one count was recorded for this clone. The rearrangement links TRBV5-4 to TRBJ1-2, with 8 bases matching TRBD1. Germline assignment: CDR1 SGHNT and CDR2 YYREEE (reference sequence). This CDR3 is 15 amino acids long. J was trimmed by 0 bases and V by 3 bases; bases with no gene match: 4. The CDR3 DNA is TGTGCCAGCAGCTCCCGGACAGGGCCTAACTATGGCTACACCTTC. Protein: CASSSRTGPNYGYTF.

The chain recombines TRBV19 with TRBJ1-5; D uncertain. Germline CDR1 is LNHDA and CDR2 is SQIVND (reference sequence). The CDR3 is 14 amino acids. Trimming removed 6 bases at V and 0 bases at J, with 9 bases between. The CDR3 coding sequence is TGTGCCAGTAGGCTTGGGTATAGCAATCAGCCCCAGCATTTT. Protein product: CASRLGYSNQPQHF. The variable domain in full, completed from reference TRBV19 and TRBJ1-5, reads DGGITQSPKYLFRKEGQNVTLSCEQNLNHDAMYWYRQDPGQGLRLIYYSQIVNDFQKGDIAEGYSVSREKKESFPLTVTSAQKNPTAFYLCASRLGYSNQPQHFGDGTRLSIL.

J is TRBJ2-4 and V is TRBV7-3; no clear D gene. Per germline, CDR1 SGHTA and CDR2 FQGTGA. V lost 5 bases to trimming and J lost 0 bases, with 14 bases between them. The CDR3 length is 16 residues. The CDR3: CASSPEARLAKNIQYF. The CDR3 nucleotides read TGTGCCAGCAGCCCCGAGGCGAGACTAGCCAAAAACATTCAGTACTTC.

This clone was counted once. This sequence joins TRBV12-3 or TRBV12-4 and TRBJ1-1; tentatively, D is TRBD1 (6 bases). The CDR3 extends over 13 amino acids. V lost 10 bases and J 0 bases, leaving 12 bases between the germline ends. In DNA form, the CDR3 reads TGTGCCACCTACACAGGGCTGAACACTGAAGCTTTCTTT. Residues: CATYTGLNTEAFF.

This sequence joins TRBV18 and TRBJ1-4; D might be TRBD1 (5 bases). The germline V and J ends were trimmed by 0 bases and 8 bases, with 13 bases remaining between them. The V gene's germline CDR1 is KGHSH and CDR2 LQKENI. This CDR3 is 15 amino acids long. The CDR3 loop is CASSPPTGEGEKLFF. Here the CDR3 DNA reads TGTGCCAGCTCACCACCGACGGGGGAAGGCGAAAAACTGTTTTTT.

The CDR3 sequence is CASSYSTSGAHNEQFF. The CDR3 DNA reads TGTGCCAGCAGTTACTCGACTAGCGGGGCCCACAATGAGCAGTTCTTC. The genes are TRBV6-5 and TRBJ2-1, with 11 bases identical to TRBD2. The CDR3 spans 16 residues. Germline V gene lookup returns CDR1 MNHEY and CDR2 SVGAGI. The V segment lost 0 bases and the J segment 5 bases; nucleotides outside the gene matches: 3.

The rearrangement joins TRBV19 to TRBJ1-2, with 7 positions matching TRBD1. Looked up from germline, CDR1 is LNHDA and CDR2 is SQIVND (reference sequence). The junction had 12 bases not matched to a gene; V was cut back by 6 bases and J by 8 bases. The CDR3 is 14 residues long. The CDR3 region has the DNA TGTGCCAGTAGAATCTCGGGACAGAGGGGCGGCTACACCTTC. As protein: CASRISGQRGGYTF.

The gene calls are TRBV20-1 and TRBJ2-1, with D uncertain. The germline V gene encodes CDR1 DFQATT and CDR2 SNEGSKA (reference sequence). Trimming removed 3 bases from V and 0 bases from J, with 9 bases in between. This CDR3 comprises 14 residues. CDR3 residues: CSASLGSSYNEQFF. The CDR3 DNA reads TGCAGTGCTAGTTTAGGTAGCTCCTACAATGAGCAGTTCTTC.

This clone came up once. In DNA, the CDR3 is TGCGCCAGCAGTGAGCCTGGACAGGGGAACACCGGGGAGCTGTTTTTT. Its translation is CASSEPGQGNTGELFF. The rearrangement uses TRBV10-1 and TRBJ2-2; TRBD1 agrees at 8 bases. V lost 2 bases, J lost 1 base, and 3 bases stayed unmatched. Germline CDR1 reads WNHNN; CDR2 reads SYGVQD (reference sequence). The CDR3 runs to 16 residues.